Listed here are 10 T cell receptor beta chains from one sample, sequenced in a study of CD8 T cells in ankylosing spondylitis. MiXCR, run by TCRdb on the 5' RACE reads, gives a single entry per CDR3 protein. The sample yields some 300,000 distinct CDR3 sequences, around 20% seen once. Sequencing used blood, either unsorted or a sorted T cell fraction (not recorded which). These receptors originate from a female donor with ankylosing spondylitis or in good health (not recorded which).

The V and J genes are TRBV6-6 and TRBJ2-7; D is undetermined. Germline loops: CDR1 MNHNY, CDR2 SVGAGI (reference sequence). V was clipped by 2 bases and J by 6 bases, with 11 bases between them. CDR3 length: 13 residues. The CDR3 loop reads CASSYVAVAEQYF. For the CDR3, the DNA is TGTGCCAGCAGTTACGTGGCGGTGGCCGAGCAGTACTTC.

The V call is TRBV7-2, the J call TRBJ2-5; 7 nucleotides align to TRBD1. With 5 bases clipped from V and 5 bases from J, the junction kept 14 bases outside the gene matches. There are 16 residues in the CDR3. Germline V lookup: CDR1 SGHTA, CDR2 FQGNSA. CDR3: CASSPASTGQAETQYF. CDR3 coding DNA: TGTGCCAGCAGCCCCGCCTCAACCGGACAGGCGGAGACCCAGTACTTC.

The rearrangement links TRBV20-1 to TRBJ2-7; either TRBD1 or TRBD2 may supply D (5 bases each). Germline V gives CDR1 DFQATT, CDR2 SNEGSKA (reference sequence). This CDR3 comprises 13 residues. V was clipped by 5 bases and J by 0 bases, with 11 bases between them. Here the CDR3 DNA reads TGCAGTGCTTCCCGGGACCGCTCCTACGAGCAGTACTTC. Translated: CSASRDRSYEQYF.

In DNA, the CDR3 is TGTGCCAGCAGTGAACTGGGTAGAGGATACGAGCAGTACTTC. Encoded protein: CASSELGRGYEQYF. The chain couples TRBV25-1 to TRBJ2-7; D not resolved. Germline CDR1 reads MGHDK; CDR2 reads SYGVNS. This CDR3 region has 14 residues. Trimming took 2 bases from V and 4 from J, leaving 12 bases between them.

The chain links TRBV28 to TRBJ2-1; D is unclear. CDR1 is MDHEN, CDR2 SYDVKM, per germline. V lost 6 bases and J lost 8, with 8 bases in between. This CDR3 is 11 amino acids long. CDR3 bases: TGTGCCAGCAGCCCCCTCCATGAGCAGTTCTTC. This codes for CASSPLHEQFF. Looking up the rest from reference TRBV28 and TRBJ2-1 gives the full variable domain: DVKVTQSSRYLVKRTGEKVFLECVQDMDHENMFWYRQDPGLGLRLIYFSYDVKMKEKGDIPEGYSVSREKKERFSLILESASTNQTSMYLCASSPLHEQFFGPGTRLTVL.

The sample holds a few counts of this clonotype. The V and J genes are TRBV6-5 and TRBJ1-1; TRBD1 aligns across 9 bases. CDR1 MNHEY and CDR2 SVGAGI come from the germline V gene. The CDR3 runs to 16 residues. V shed 5 bases and J 3 bases; nucleotides not matched to a gene: 10. CDR3 region: CASSNPGQGMDTEAFF. The CDR3, as DNA: TGTGCCAGCAGTAACCCGGGACAGGGAATGGACACTGAAGCTTTCTTT.

In DNA form, the CDR3 reads TGCAGTGCTAGCGGGAGGGCCAGGGAGACCCAGTACTTC. This codes for CSASGRARETQYF. The chain carries TRBV20-1 and TRBJ2-5; 8 nucleotides match TRBD2. V lost 3 bases, J lost 5 bases, and 5 bases stayed unmatched. In germline, CDR1 is DFQATT, CDR2 SNEGSKA (reference sequence). The CDR3 loop spans 13 amino acids.

This clonotype was detected a few times. The chain joins TRBV7-9 to TRBJ2-1; D not resolved. The V end lost 2 bases, the J end lost 0 bases, and 14 bases lay between the germline ends. This CDR3 has 17 residues. CDR1 SEHNR and CDR2 FQNEAQ come from the germline V gene (reference sequence). The CDR3 sequence is CASSLNSRPLSYNEQFF. The CDR3 nucleotides are TGTGCCAGCAGCTTAAATAGCCGACCCCTCTCCTACAATGAGCAGTTCTTC.

This clonotype came up many times. The V call is TRBV12-3 or TRBV12-4, the J call TRBJ1-1, with D unresolved. V lost 7 bases to trimming and J lost 5 bases, with 20 bases between them. This CDR3 has 15 residues. This CDR3 is CASTPRGRPRTEAFF. DNA of the CDR3: TGTGCCAGCACACCGAGAGGCAGGCCCAGGACTGAAGCTTTCTTT.

The V and J genes are TRBV4-3 and TRBJ2-5; 8 bases fit TRBD2. CDR1 and CDR2 (germline): LGHNA, YSLEER. Trimming at V came to 1 base and at J to 3 bases, leaving 4 bases not matched to a gene. CDR3 length: 15 residues. DNA of the CDR3: TGCGCCAGCAGCCAAGGGTGGACTAGCAAAGAGACCCAGTACTTC. This sequence encodes CASSQGWTSKETQYF.